Below are 22 T cell receptor beta chains sequenced from a single sample in a study of cytomegalovirus exposure and HLA in healthy donors. The PCR had 60 Vbeta and 13 Jbeta primers. The repertoire was sequenced with immunoSEQ multiplex PCR; TCRdb's copy has only in-frame clones and lacks some. The repertoire has under 150,000 clones, approximately 80% of them found once; the top ten carry 1.5% to 2%. The material sequenced was PBMCs. These receptors all come from a woman between 40 and 50 years old in good health and CMV-seronegative.

The table lists this clone with a few counts. The gene calls are TRBV30 and TRBJ2-1; 7 bases align to TRBD2. Germline loops: CDR1 GTSNPN, CDR2 SVGIG (reference sequence). J was trimmed by 8 bases and V by 1 base; bases with no gene match: 11. The CDR3 extends over 15 amino acids. Here the CDR3 DNA reads TGTGCCTGGAGTGGGACCGGGACTATGTACGATGAGCAGTTCTTC. Residues: CAWSGTGTMYDEQFF.

This clone has just one count. The chain uses TRBV4-1 and TRBJ1-5; TRBD1 might be the D (5 bases). V lost 0 bases, J lost 5 bases, and 11 bases lay in between. Germline CDR1 is MGHRA and CDR2 is YSYEKL. The CDR3 covers 15 residues. The CDR3 loop is CASSQDVAGYQPQHF. The CDR3, as DNA: TGCGCCAGCAGCCAAGATGTGGCAGGGTATCAGCCCCAGCATTTT.

This clone appeared a few times. In nucleotides, the CDR3 is TGTGCCAGCAGCTTGGGTAGGCCAGGGAATACGTTTGGCTACACCTTC. Translated: CASSLGRPGNTFGYTF. This chain joins TRBV5-8 and TRBJ1-2, with D possibly matching TRBD1 (5 bases). CDR1 and CDR2 from the germline V gene are SGHTS and YDEGEE. V dropped 0 bases and J dropped 7 bases, with 19 bases sitting between them. There are 16 residues in the CDR3.

The V gene is TRBV19, the J gene TRBJ2-5, with D hard to call. CDR1 and CDR2 from the germline V gene are LNHDA and SQIVND (reference sequence). CDR3 length equals 15 residues. V lost 4 bases, J lost 2 bases, and 14 bases lay in between. For the CDR3, the DNA is TGTGCCAGTAGTACTTTGACCCGGGTTCAAGAGACCCAGTACTTC. This sequence encodes CASSTLTRVQETQYF.

The chain uses TRBV28 and TRBJ1-4; D is perhaps TRBD1 (5 bases). This CDR3 has 16 residues. Germline values: CDR1 MDHEN, CDR2 SYDVKM. The V and J ends lost 1 base and 5 bases respectively, with 14 bases between them. The CDR3 is CASSLFGATKNEKLFF. Here the CDR3 DNA reads TGTGCCAGCAGTTTATTTGGGGCCACTAAGAATGAAAAACTGTTTTTT.

The chain combines TRBV19 with TRBJ2-2, with TRBD1 as a possible D gene (5 bases). The V end lost 8 bases, the J end lost 2 bases, and 9 bases lay between the germline ends. Germline loops: CDR1 LNHDA, CDR2 SQIVND (reference sequence). This CDR3 has 13 residues. The CDR3: CASGTGNTGELFF. In DNA form, the CDR3 reads TGTGCCAGTGGTACAGGAAACACCGGGGAGCTGTTTTTT.

The V call is TRBV2, the J call TRBJ1-5; 8 nucleotides line up with TRBD1. The germline V gene encodes CDR1 SNHLY and CDR2 FYNNEI. After removal of 7 bases from V and 3 bases from J, the junction contained 8 bases not matched to a gene. The CDR3 length is 15 residues. CDR3 in amino acids: CASTPGGTVNQPQHF. CDR3 bases: TGTGCCAGCACTCCAGGGGGCACAGTCAATCAGCCCCAGCATTTT.

The V and J genes are TRBV2 and TRBJ1-1, with TRBD1 identical over 8 bases. Germline V gives CDR1 SNHLY, CDR2 FYNNEI. V gave up 8 bases and J gave up 4 bases; unmatched junction bases: 6. The length of the CDR3 is 13 residues. CDR3 in amino acids: CASPDRAGTEAFF. The CDR3, as DNA: TGTGCCAGCCCGGACAGGGCAGGCACTGAAGCTTTCTTT.

The J gene is TRBJ1-2, the V gene TRBV11-2; D might be TRBD1 (6 bases). Between the trimmed V and J ends, which lost 3 bases and 2 bases, there was a span of 13 bases. The CDR3 extends over 15 amino acids. CDR1 is SGHAT, CDR2 FQNNGV, per germline. CDR3 bases: TGTGCCAGCAGCTTTTCGACAGGACTGAACTATGGCTACACCTTC. Translating gives CASSFSTGLNYGYTF. Full variable domain (remainder filled in from reference TRBV11-2 and TRBJ1-2): EAGVAQSPRYKIIEKRQSVAFWCNPISGHATLYWYQQILGQGPKLLIQFQNNGVVDDSQLPKDRFSAERLKGVDSTLKIQPAKLEDSAVYLCASSFSTGLNYGYTFGSGTRLTVV.

The chain recombines TRBV19 with TRBJ1-6; 8 nucleotides align to TRBD1. Germline V gives CDR1 LNHDA, CDR2 SQIVND (reference sequence). The CDR3 contains 19 residues. V shed 1 base and J 5 bases; nucleotides not matched to a gene: 13. The CDR3 sequence is CASSIGGNRGTPDNSPLHF. The CDR3 DNA sequence: TGTGCCAGTAGTATAGGGGGCAACAGGGGGACGCCGGATAATTCACCCCTCCACTTT.

This clone came up a few times. The chain links TRBV14 to TRBJ2-2, with D possibly being TRBD1 (5 bases). CDR3 size: 14 residues. The V gene lost 1 base and the J gene lost 6 bases, with 9 bases spanning the gap. CDR1 SGHDN and CDR2 FVKESK come from the germline V gene. In DNA form, the CDR3 reads TGTGCCAGCAGCCAAGCGTCAGGGCCCGGGGAGCTGTTTTTT. Protein product: CASSQASGPGELFF.

V and J are TRBV6-1 and TRBJ2-7; 10 bases are a match to TRBD2. V was clipped by 5 bases and J by 3 bases; unmatched bases: 7. This CDR3 spans 15 amino acids. Per the germline V gene, CDR1 is MNHNS and CDR2 is SASEGT. The CDR3 here is CASSPLAGILYEQYF. The CDR3 nucleotides read TGTGCCAGCAGTCCACTAGCGGGGATTCTCTACGAGCAGTACTTC.

This clone showed up just a few times. V and J are TRBV5-1 and TRBJ1-1; weak D call: TRBD1 (6 bases). In germline, CDR1 is SGHRS, CDR2 YFSETQ. There are 13 residues in the CDR3. With 4 bases removed from V and 11 bases from J, the gap between germline ends came to 18 bases. The CDR3 sequence: CASSTGQTPGAFF. The CDR3 DNA sequence: TGCGCCAGCAGCACGGGACAAACCCCCGGGGCTTTCTTT.

The V gene is TRBV10-2, the J gene TRBJ2-7, with D unresolved. The CDR3 length is 10 residues. The germline V and J ends were trimmed by 5 bases and 5 bases, with 4 bases remaining between them. Germline V gene lookup returns CDR1 WSHSY and CDR2 SAAADI. The CDR3 protein is CASSRDEQYF. CDR3 bases: TGCGCCAGCAGTAGAGACGAGCAGTACTTC.

This sequence joins TRBV6-5 and TRBJ1-5; 7 bases match TRBD1. CDR3 length: 16 residues. Losses at the gene ends were 2 bases for V and 2 bases for J; bases not matched to a gene: 6. The germline CDR1 and CDR2 sequences are MNHEY and SVGAGI. The CDR3: CASSYDRANGNQPQHF. The CDR3 DNA reads TGTGCCAGCAGTTACGACAGGGCGAATGGCAATCAGCCCCAGCATTTT.

The gene calls are TRBV27 and TRBJ2-1; 10 bases line up with TRBD2. V shed 6 bases, J shed 4 bases, and the junction held 6 bases outside the gene matches. This CDR3 has 15 amino acids. From germline, CDR1 is MNHEY and CDR2 SMNVEV (reference sequence). The CDR3 sequence: CASRLAGALYNEQFF. The DNA of the CDR3 is TGTGCCAGCAGGCTAGCGGGGGCTCTTTACAATGAGCAGTTCTTC.

Comments on this clone: Other DNA sequences in the same sample also yield this CDR3. The gene calls are TRBV5-1 and TRBJ2-2; the D gene is possibly TRBD1 (6 bases). Per germline, CDR1 SGHRS and CDR2 YFSETQ. V was cut by 5 bases and J by 5 bases, with 13 bases left in between. The CDR3 consists of 14 residues. In nucleotides, the CDR3 is TGCGCCAGCAGTGTGGCAGGGGTGACCGGGGAGCTGTTTTTT. Its translation: CASSVAGVTGELFF.

Only one count was recorded for this clone. The chain recombines TRBV14 with TRBJ2-1; 9 bases are a match to TRBD1. The V segment lost 6 bases and the J segment 10 bases; nucleotides outside the gene matches: 13. CDR1 is SGHDN and CDR2 is FVKESK in the germline V gene. The CDR3 totals 15 residues. DNA for the CDR3: TGTGCCAGCAGTTACACAACCGGGACAGGGCGCGAGCAGTTCTTC. Translated, it gives CASSYTTGTGREQFF.

The rearrangement joins TRBV25-1 to TRBJ2-2; a weak D match, TRBD1 (6 bases). V was shortened by 5 bases and J by 3 bases, with 22 bases between the two germline ends. The CDR3 runs to 18 residues. Germline V CDR1 and CDR2: MGHDK, SYGVNS. The DNA for the CDR3 is TGTGCCAGCAGTCCTCCACAGGGAAGCGGAGGAGACACCGGGGAGCTGTTTTTT. It codes for CASSPPQGSGGDTGELFF.

The genes are TRBV5-1 and TRBJ2-3; no reliable D call. Germline CDR1 is SGHRS and CDR2 is YFSETQ. The V gene lost 8 bases and the J gene lost 5 bases, with 18 bases spanning the gap. This CDR3 has 14 residues. The CDR3 DNA reads as TGCGCCAGTGGAAGAGGTGTTAGTAGAGATACGCAGTATTTT. As protein: CASGRGVSRDTQYF.

The V and J genes are TRBV5-1 and TRBJ2-1; 16 nucleotides agree with TRBD2. The CDR3 length is 15 residues. V trimming: 9 bases; J trimming: 7 bases; junction bases outside the gene matches: 7. The germline V gene encodes CDR1 SGHRS and CDR2 YFSETQ. CDR3 in amino acids: CATVGLAGGPNEQFF. The CDR3 coding sequence is TGCGCCACCGTGGGACTAGCGGGAGGGCCGAATGAGCAGTTCTTC.

The chain couples TRBV14 to TRBJ1-1, with a tentative D call TRBD1 (5 bases). Germline assignment: CDR1 SGHDN and CDR2 FVKESK. With 4 bases removed from V and 7 bases from J, the gap between germline ends came to 13 bases. The CDR3 consists of 13 residues. For the CDR3, the DNA is TGTGCCAGCAGCCCTGCGCAGGGAATTGAAGCTTTCTTT. Protein: CASSPAQGIEAFF.